This T cell receptor (beta chain) was recovered during a study of blood T cell repertoires in COVID-19. The wider study: In each case, the material was cDNA or gDNA derived from T cells, B-cell-depleted T cells, or PBMCs.

Germline V gene sequence: CDR1 LNHDA, CDR2 SQIVND (reference sequence). The CDR3 length is 15 residues. The trim removed 3 bases at V and 4 bases at J, leaving 7 bases unmatched. Participants spanned ages about 18 to 90 years and resided in about 25 US areas. Under the authors' procedure: Nucleated cell counts were estimated from reference gene primer amplification. Repertoires were generated with immunoSEQ multiplex PCR, while TCRdb's copy carries only in-frame clones and drops some. V and J calls and clone size are copied from that table; D and trimming were computed from the DNA. This repertoire shows around 250,000 clones, just over 85% found once; its top ten account for roughly a sixth.

Sample: PBMCs or T cells enriched from blood (not recorded which). This TCR derives from a man between 18 and 35 years old who had recovered from COVID-19. V and J are TRBV19 and TRBJ2-7, with 9 positions matching TRBD1. The CDR3 protein is CASSMWTGTGYEQYF. In nucleotides, the CDR3 is TGTGCCAGTAGTATGTGGACCGGGACAGGGTACGAGCAGTACTTC.